This T cell receptor (beta chain) was obtained from a study of CXCR3-negative and CXCR3-positive naive CD8 T cells. Notes on the study in general: No difference in surface CD5 was seen between naive subsets, and TCR strength was inferred from TRB CDR3 properties.

This clonotype is labeled medium-sized (0.01 to 0.1%) based on frequency. Its antigen is not known. Via 5' RACE with UMI labels, TRB cDNA libraries were prepared. TCRdb re-called the 5' RACE reads, yielding one record per CDR3 amino acid sequence without DNA. The table counts about 3,400 distinct CDR3 sequences; about 2.2% lies in the top ten. Sequenced input: naive CXCR3- CD8+ T cells from blood. Subset noted: CD45RO-CCR7+CD27+CD95- naive CD8+ T cells lacking CXCR3 (TNR3-). This sequence originates from a human donor in good health. Some clones in this sample may be carry-over from other donors' samples.

The CDR3 here is CASSPDRVINTEAFF. This chain links TRBV9 with TRBJ1-1; the TCRdb D gene call, TRBD1, has no DNA to confirm it. In germline, CDR1 is SGDLS, CDR2 YYNGEE. The CDR3 sequence is 15 residues long.